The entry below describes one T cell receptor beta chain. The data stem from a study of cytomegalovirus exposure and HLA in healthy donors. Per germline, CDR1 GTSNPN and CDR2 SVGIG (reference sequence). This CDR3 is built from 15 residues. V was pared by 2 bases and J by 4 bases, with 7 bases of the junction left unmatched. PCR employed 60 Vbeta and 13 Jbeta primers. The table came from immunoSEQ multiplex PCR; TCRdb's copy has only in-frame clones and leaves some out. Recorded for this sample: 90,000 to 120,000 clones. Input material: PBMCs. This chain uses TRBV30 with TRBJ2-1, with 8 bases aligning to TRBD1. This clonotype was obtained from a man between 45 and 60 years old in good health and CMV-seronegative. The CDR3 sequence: CAWSPGQEEYNEQFF. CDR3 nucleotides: TGTGCCTGGAGTCCGGGACAGGAAGAGTACAATGAGCAGTTCTTC.